This T cell receptor beta chain was recorded in a study of cytomegalovirus exposure and HLA in healthy donors. Study overall: Among the approximately 400 genotyped donors, more than 70% were placed in the Caucasian-associated ancestry cluster. Whole-study findings and limits: A cluster of highly shared sequence variants was likely a sequencing artifact. In a later analysis, donors in an Asian-associated ancestry cluster reportedly had fewer N-insertions in productive TCRs than the cohort mean.

The PCR was carried out with 60 Vbeta primers and 13 Jbeta primers. Some clones are missing from TCRdb's copy, which holds only in-frame ones; the method was immunoSEQ multiplex PCR. The data contain about 75,000 clones, about 79% of them seen just once; the ten biggest clones take up approximately 17%. This CDR3 has 15 amino acids. Germline CDR1 and CDR2: SGDLS and YYNGEE. With 4 bases clipped from V and 1 base from J, the junction kept 6 bases outside the gene matches. About this clone itself: Its antigen is not identified.

The sequence derives from a man in his 70s in good health and CMV-seropositive. The sample taken for sequencing was PBMCs. This chain joins TRBV9 and TRBJ1-1; 8 nucleotides agree with TRBD1. The CDR3 nucleotides are TGTGCCAGCAGCCCCCGGACAGGGACGAACACTGAAGCTTTCTTT. Amino acids: CASSPRTGTNTEAFF.